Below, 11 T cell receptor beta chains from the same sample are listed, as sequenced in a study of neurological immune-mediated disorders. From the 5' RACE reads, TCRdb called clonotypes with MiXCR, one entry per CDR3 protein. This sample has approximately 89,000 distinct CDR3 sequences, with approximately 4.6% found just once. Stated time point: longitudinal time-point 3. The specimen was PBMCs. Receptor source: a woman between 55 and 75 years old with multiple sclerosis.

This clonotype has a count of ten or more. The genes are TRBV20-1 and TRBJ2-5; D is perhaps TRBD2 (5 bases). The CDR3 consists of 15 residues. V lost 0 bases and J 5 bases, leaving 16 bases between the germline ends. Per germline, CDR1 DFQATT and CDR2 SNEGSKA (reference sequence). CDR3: CSARDGGPERETQYF. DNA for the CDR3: TGCAGTGCTAGAGATGGAGGACCTGAGCGGGAGACCCAGTACTTC.

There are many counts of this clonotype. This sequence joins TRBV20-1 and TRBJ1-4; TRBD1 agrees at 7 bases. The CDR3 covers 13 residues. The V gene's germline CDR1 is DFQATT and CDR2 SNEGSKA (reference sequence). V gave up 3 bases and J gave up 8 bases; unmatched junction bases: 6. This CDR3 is CSARVGGREKLFF. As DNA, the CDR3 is TGCAGTGCTAGGGTAGGGGGCCGGGAAAAACTGTTTTTT.

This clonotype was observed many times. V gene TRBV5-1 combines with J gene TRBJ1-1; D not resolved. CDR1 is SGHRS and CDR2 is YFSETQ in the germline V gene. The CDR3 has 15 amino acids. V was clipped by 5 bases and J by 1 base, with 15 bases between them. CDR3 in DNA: TGCGCCAGCAGGAGTCCCACTCCGGCGAACACTGAAGCTTTCTTT. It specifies CASRSPTPANTEAFF.

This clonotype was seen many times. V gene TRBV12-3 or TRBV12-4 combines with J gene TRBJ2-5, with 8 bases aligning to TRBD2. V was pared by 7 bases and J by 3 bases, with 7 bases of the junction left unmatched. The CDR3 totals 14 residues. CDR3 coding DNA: TGTGCCAGCAAATATAGCGGGGAGAAAGAGACCCAGTACTTC. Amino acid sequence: CASKYSGEKETQYF.

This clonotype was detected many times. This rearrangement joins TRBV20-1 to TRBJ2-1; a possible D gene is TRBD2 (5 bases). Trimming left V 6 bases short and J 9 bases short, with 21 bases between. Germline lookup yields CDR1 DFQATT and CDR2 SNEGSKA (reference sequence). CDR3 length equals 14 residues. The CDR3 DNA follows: TGCAGTGCCAGCCGGAGGCAAGCGGCGCGTGAGCAGTTCTTC. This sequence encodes CSASRRQAAREQFF.

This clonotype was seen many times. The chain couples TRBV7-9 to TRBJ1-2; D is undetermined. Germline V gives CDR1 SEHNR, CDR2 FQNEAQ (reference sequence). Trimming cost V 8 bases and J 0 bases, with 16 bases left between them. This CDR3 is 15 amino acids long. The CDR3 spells CASFPRVGPNYGYTF. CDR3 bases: TGTGCCAGCTTTCCGAGGGTAGGGCCTAACTATGGCTACACCTTC. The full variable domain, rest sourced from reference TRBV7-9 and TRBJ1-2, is DTGVSQNPRHKITKRGQNVTFRCDPISEHNRLYWYRQTLGQGPEFLTYFQNEAQLEKSRLLSDRFSAERPKGSFSTLEIQRTEQGDSAMYLCASFPRVGPNYGYTFGSGTRLTVV.

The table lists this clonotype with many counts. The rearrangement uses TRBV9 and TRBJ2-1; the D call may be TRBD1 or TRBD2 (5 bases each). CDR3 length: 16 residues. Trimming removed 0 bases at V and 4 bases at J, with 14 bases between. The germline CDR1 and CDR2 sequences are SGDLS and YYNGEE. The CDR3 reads CASSVEVGDGYNEQFF. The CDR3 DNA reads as TGTGCCAGCAGCGTAGAGGTGGGGGATGGTTACAATGAGCAGTTCTTC.

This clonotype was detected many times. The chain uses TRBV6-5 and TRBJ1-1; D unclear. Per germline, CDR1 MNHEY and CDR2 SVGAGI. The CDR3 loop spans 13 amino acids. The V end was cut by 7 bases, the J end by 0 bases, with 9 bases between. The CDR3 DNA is TGTGCCAGCAAAACGAAAATGAACACTGAAGCTTTCTTT. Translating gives CASKTKMNTEAFF.

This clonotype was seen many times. This chain's CDR3 is CASSFLQGPGNTIYF. CDR3 DNA sequence: TGCGCCAGCAGCTTCCTGCAGGGGCCTGGAAACACCATATATTTT. The chain recombines TRBV5-1 with TRBJ1-3; D is perhaps TRBD1 (6 bases). Trimming removed 2 bases from V and 2 bases from J, with 11 bases in between. The CDR3 consists of 15 residues. Germline-derived CDR1 and CDR2 are SGHRS and YFSETQ.

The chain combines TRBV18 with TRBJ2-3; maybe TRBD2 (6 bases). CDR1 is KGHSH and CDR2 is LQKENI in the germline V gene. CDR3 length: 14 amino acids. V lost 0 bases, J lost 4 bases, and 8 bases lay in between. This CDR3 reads CASSPPGGPDTQYF. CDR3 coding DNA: TGTGCCAGCTCACCACCGGGGGGACCAGATACGCAGTATTTT.

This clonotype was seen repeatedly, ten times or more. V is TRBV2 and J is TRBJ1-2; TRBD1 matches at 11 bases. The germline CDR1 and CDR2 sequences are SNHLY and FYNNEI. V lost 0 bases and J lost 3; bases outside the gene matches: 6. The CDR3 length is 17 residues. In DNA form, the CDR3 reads TGTGCCAGCAGTGAAGCCTCGGGGGACAGGGGGGACTATGGCTACACCTTC. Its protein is CASSEASGDRGDYGYTF.